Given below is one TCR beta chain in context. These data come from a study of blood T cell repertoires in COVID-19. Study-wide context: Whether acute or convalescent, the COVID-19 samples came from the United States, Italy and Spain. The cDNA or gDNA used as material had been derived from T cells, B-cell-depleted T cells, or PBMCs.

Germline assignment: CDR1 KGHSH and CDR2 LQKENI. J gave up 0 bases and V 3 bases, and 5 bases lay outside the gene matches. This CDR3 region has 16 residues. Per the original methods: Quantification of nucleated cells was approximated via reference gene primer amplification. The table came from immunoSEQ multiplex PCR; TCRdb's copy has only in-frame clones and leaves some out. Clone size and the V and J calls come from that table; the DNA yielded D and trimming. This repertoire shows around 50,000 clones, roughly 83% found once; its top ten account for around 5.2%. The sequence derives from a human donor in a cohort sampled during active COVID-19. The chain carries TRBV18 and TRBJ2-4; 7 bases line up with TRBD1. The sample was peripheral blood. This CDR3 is CASSPQDRQAKNIQYF. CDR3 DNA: TGTGCCAGCTCACCCCAGGACAGGCAAGCCAAAAACATTCAGTACTTC.